This is a list of T cell receptor beta chains from one sample in a study of memory CD8 T cells in hepatitis C reinfection. Using immunoSEQ multiplex PCR, the repertoire was profiled, and TCRdb retains in-frame clones only, with some absent. In the table there are tens of thousands of clones, 89% of which are singletons. Specimen: naive CD8+ T cells sorted from blood. These receptors were collected from a man aged 18 to 29 with hepatitis C virus infection. CDR3s include the opening cysteine and the closing phenylalanine or tryptophan. The D gene is left open where the match is weak. Clone size is shown for a subset of rows, as once, few, many or a class of expanded clone.

NA TRBJ1-2 TRBV30 NA CASDLAGYTF TGTGCCAGCGACCTCGCGGGCTACACCTTC
few TRBJ2-1 TRBV29-1 NA CSVEDPRQGSYNEQFF TGCAGCGTTGAAGATCCGCGTCAGGGTTCCTACAATGAGCAGTTCTTC
NA TRBJ1-5 TRBV7-2 NA CASSPYGGRIKEPQHF TGTGCCAGCAGCCCCTACGGGGGAAGAATCAAGGAGCCCCAGCATTTT
NA TRBJ2-2 TRBV27 TRBD2 CASSTPAGGGGELFF TGTGCCAGCAGTACCCCGGCGGGGGGTGGCGGGGAGCTGTTTTTT
NA TRBJ2-2 TRBV9 NA CASSVTPGGELFF TGTGCCAGCAGCGTAACTCCCGGCGGGGAGCTGTTTTTT
NA TRBJ2-5 TRBV10-3 TRBD1 CAISDLQGEVETQYF TGTGCCATCAGTGATCTACAGGGGGAGGTGGAGACCCAGTACTTC
NA TRBJ2-2 TRBV27 NA CASSWTANTGELFF TGTGCCAGCAGTTGGACAGCGAACACCGGGGAGCTGTTTTTT
NA TRBJ2-7 TRBV10-3 TRBD1 CAISGDRALSYEQYF TGTGCCATCAGTGGCGACAGGGCCCTCTCCTACGAGCAGTACTTC
NA TRBJ2-7 TRBV4-1 TRBD1 CASSHKTGTGGAEQYF TGCGCCAGCAGCCACAAGACCGGGACAGGGGGCGCCGAGCAGTACTTC
NA TRBJ1-2 TRBV7-9 NA CASSPLTGTTYGYTF TGTGCCAGCAGCCCGCTAACCGGGACAACCTATGGCTACACCTTC
NA TRBJ2-1 TRBV9 NA CASSPPRGSNEQFF TGTGCCAGCAGCCCCCCGAGAGGGAGTAATGAGCAGTTCTTC
NA TRBJ2-7 TRBV11-2 NA CASSSDSSYEQYF TGTGCCAGCAGCTCGGACAGTTCCTACGAGCAGTACTTC
NA TRBJ2-5 TRBV5-8 NA CASSLASRRGRETQYF TGTGCCAGCAGCTTGGCCAGCCGCAGGGGTAGGGAGACCCAGTACTTC
NA TRBJ1-5 TRBV27 NA CASSRGSNQPQHF TGTGCCAGCAGTCGGGGGTCCAATCAGCCCCAGCATTTT
once TRBJ2-7 TRBV4-1 TRBD2 CASSHPLAGEDEQYF TGCGCCAGCAGCCATCCTCTAGCGGGAGAGGACGAGCAGTACTTC
NA TRBJ1-2 TRBV4-1 NA CASSQDVGYSYGYTF TGCGCCAGCAGCCAAGACGTCGGCTACAGCTATGGCTACACCTTC
NA TRBJ1-5 TRBV19 TRBD1 CASSSATGFQPQHF TGTGCCAGTAGTTCAGCGACAGGGTTTCAGCCCCAGCATTTT
NA TRBJ2-7 TRBV5-1 TRBD1 CASSLIRQGARYEQYF TGCGCCAGCAGCTTGATCAGACAGGGGGCAAGGTACGAGCAGTACTTC
NA TRBJ2-3 TRBV4-2 TRBD2 CASSQDPSGSTDTQYF TGTGCCAGCAGCCAAGATCCTAGCGGTAGCACAGATACGCAGTATTTT
NA TRBJ2-7 TRBV5-8 TRBD2 CASSPRGSGSGEQYF TGTGCCAGCAGCCCCCGGGGTAGCGGGAGTGGCGAGCAGTACTTC
NA TRBJ2-1 TRBV5-1 NA CASSLFTGSYNEQFF TGCGCCAGCAGCTTGTTTACAGGCTCCTACAATGAGCAGTTCTTC
NA TRBJ2-3 TRBV5-1 NA CASSLLQGASTDTQYF TGCGCCAGCAGCTTGTTGCAGGGCGCCAGCACAGATACGCAGTATTTT
NA TRBJ2-1 TRBV7-9 TRBD2 CASSYPLAGGSYNEQFF TGTGCCAGCAGCTACCCCCTAGCGGGAGGATCCTACAATGAGCAGTTCTTC
NA TRBJ2-7 TRBV11-2 NA CASSLDNGGGVTGATYEQYF TGTGCCAGCAGCTTAGATAATGGGGGAGGTGTTACGGGAGCCACCTACGAGCAGTACTTC
NA TRBJ2-3 TRBV20-1 NA CSAEAGDTQYF TGCAGTGCGGAAGCGGGAGATACGCAGTATTTT
NA TRBJ2-5 TRBV29-1 NA CSVAGEVDVRLQETQYF TGCAGCGTTGCCGGAGAGGTCGATGTTCGCCTCCAAGAGACCCAGTACTTC
NA TRBJ1-1 TRBV6-5 NA CASSYPGGTEAFF TGTGCCAGCAGTTACCCAGGAGGCACTGAAGCTTTCTTT
NA TRBJ1-1 TRBV28 NA CASSSMGGEAFF TGTGCCAGCAGTTCCATGGGGGGGGAAGCTTTCTTT
NA TRBJ1-1 TRBV6-5 NA CASSYRGSGEAFF TGTGCCAGCAGTTACAGAGGGAGTGGTGAAGCTTTCTTT
NA TRBJ1-5 TRBV7-8 NA CASSAGGNQPQHF TGTGCCAGCAGCGCAGGGGGCAATCAGCCCCAGCATTTT
NA TRBJ2-2 TRBV6-5 TRBD2 CASSGGGDTGELFF TGTGCCAGCAGCGGGGGGGGCGACACCGGGGAGCTGTTTTTT
once TRBJ1-2 TRBV11-2 NA CASNSDRSYGYTF TGTGCCAGCAACTCGGACAGATCATATGGCTACACCTTC
NA TRBJ2-2 TRBV9 TRBD2 CASRGGSIGTGELFF TGTGCCAGCCGAGGCGGGAGTATTGGGACCGGGGAGCTGTTTTTT
NA TRBJ2-7 TRBV11-2 NA CASSLWDKYEQYF TGTGCCAGCAGCTTATGGGACAAATACGAGCAGTACTTC
NA TRBJ1-2 TRBV11-2 NA CASSSTDKYNYGYTF TGTGCCAGCAGCTCAACGGACAAATACAACTATGGCTACACCTTC
NA TRBJ2-1 TRBV29-1 TRBD2 CSVEDGSGSDNEQFF TGCAGCGTTGAAGATGGTAGCGGGAGTGACAATGAGCAGTTCTTC
NA TRBJ2-3 TRBV11-3 TRBD2 CASSPRTSSSTDTQYF TGTGCCAGCAGCCCCCGGACTAGCTCTAGCACAGATACGCAGTATTTT
NA TRBJ2-1 TRBV5-1 TRBD2 CASSLGGLGANEQFF TGCGCCAGCAGCTTGGGGGGACTAGGGGCCAATGAGCAGTTCTTC
once TRBJ1-1 TRBV6-1 TRBD1 CASRPGTGNTEAFF TGTGCCAGCCGTCCCGGGACAGGGAACACTGAAGCTTTCTTT
NA TRBJ1-3 TRBV10-2 TRBD1 CASSDSLPGQGNTIYF TGCGCCAGCAGTGACTCGCTACCGGGACAGGGAAACACCATATATTTT
NA TRBJ1-1 TRBV6-6 NA CASSYSVTKTEAFF TGTGCCAGCAGTTACTCCGTGACAAAGACTGAAGCTTTCTTT
NA TRBJ1-2 TRBV27 NA CASSLSGLGGRYGYTF TGTGCCAGCAGTTTATCGGGCCTCGGGGGACGGTATGGCTACACCTTC
NA TRBJ1-1 TRBV7-9 TRBD1 CASSPGQGMNTEAFF TGTGCCAGCAGCCCCGGACAGGGGATGAACACTGAAGCTTTCTTT
NA TRBJ1-1 TRBV7-7 NA CASSSSVNTEAFF TGTGCTAGCAGCTCCTCAGTGAACACTGAAGCTTTCTTT
NA TRBJ2-5 TRBV10-3 NA CAISESSAGAQETQYF TGTGCCATCAGTGAGTCTTCGGCGGGGGCCCAAGAGACCCAGTACTTC
NA TRBJ2-3 TRBV2 NA CASSDQDIRTDTQYF TGTGCCAGCAGTGATCAGGACATCCGCACAGATACGCAGTATTTT